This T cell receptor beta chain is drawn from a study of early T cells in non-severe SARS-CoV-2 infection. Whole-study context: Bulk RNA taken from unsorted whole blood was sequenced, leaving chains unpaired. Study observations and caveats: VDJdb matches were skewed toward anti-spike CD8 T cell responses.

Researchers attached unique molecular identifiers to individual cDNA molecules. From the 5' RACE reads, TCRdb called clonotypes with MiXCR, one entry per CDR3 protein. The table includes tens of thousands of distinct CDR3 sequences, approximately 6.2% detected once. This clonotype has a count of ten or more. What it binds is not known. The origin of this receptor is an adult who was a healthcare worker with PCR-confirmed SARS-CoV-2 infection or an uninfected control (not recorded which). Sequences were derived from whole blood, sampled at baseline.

CDR3 region: CSVQALGRGNEQFF. CDR3 coding DNA: TGCAGCGTTCAGGCCCTCGGGAGGGGAAATGAGCAGTTCTTC. The chain uses TRBV29-1 and TRBJ2-1; TRBD2 agrees at 8 bases. The CDR3 contains 14 residues. V shed 5 bases, J shed 7 bases, and the junction held 10 bases outside the gene matches. Germline-derived CDR1 and CDR2 are SQVTM and ANQGSEA.